This TCR beta chain stems from a study of cytomegalovirus exposure and HLA in healthy donors. Study-wide findings and caveats: In a later analysis, a missense DCLRE1C variant was linked to TCR beta V- and J-gene trimming. Some V segments (TRBV6-2 and TRBV6-3 among them) were excluded as indistinguishable.

Primers: 60 Vbeta forward and 13 Jbeta reverse. The protocol was immunoSEQ multiplex PCR, while the TCRdb copy is restricted to in-frame clones and leaves out a portion. In the table there are 85,000 to 100,000 clones, roughly three fifths of which are singletons. Concerning this clone: Its antigen remains unidentified.

The CDR3 contains 11 residues. Germline V gene sequence: CDR1 GTSNPN, CDR2 SVGIG (reference sequence). The V end was cut by 8 bases, the J end by 7 bases, with 14 bases between. The chain has TRBV30 and TRBJ1-2; possibly TRBD1 for D (5 bases). The specimen sequenced was PBMCs. This TCR was recovered from a man aged 55 to 69 in good health and CMV-seronegative. The chain's CDR3 is CAGNRMTGYTF. The DNA of the CDR3 is TGTGCCGGAAACAGGATGACTGGCTACACCTTC.